A selection of T cell receptor beta chains follows, all from one sample in a study of cytomegalovirus exposure and HLA in healthy donors. The protocol was immunoSEQ multiplex PCR, while the TCRdb copy is restricted to in-frame clones and leaves out a portion. Here the sample spans approximately 100,000 clones, under 65% being singletons. Material: PBMCs. The receptors derive from a man between 60 and 70 years old in good health and CMV-seronegative. CDR3s include the opening cysteine and the closing phenylalanine or tryptophan. A D gene is named only where the DNA matches it firmly. Clone size is given for some rows only: seen once, a few or many times, or a class if the clone is expanded.

D gene	V gene	J gene	clone size	CDR3 DNA	CDR3 protein
TRBD2	TRBV2	TRBJ2-3	NA	TGTGCCAGCAGTCCTAGCGGGGGCAGCACAGATACGCAGTATTTT	CASSPSGGSTDTQYF
NA	TRBV11-3	TRBJ1-1	few	TGTGCCAGCAGCTCCCCTTCTCAAGCCACTGAAGCTTTCTTT	CASSSPSQATEAFF
TRBD1	TRBV10-1	TRBJ1-1	NA	TGCGCCAGCAGTGGGGACAGGGTTACTGAAGCTTTCTTT	CASSGDRVTEAFF
NA	TRBV5-1	TRBJ2-5	NA	TGCGCCAGCAGCCCAAACTCGAATTCGGAGACCCAGTACTTC	CASSPNSNSETQYF
TRBD1	TRBV19	TRBJ1-3	NA	TGTGCCAGGATCCTGGGGGCAGGGGGCCTCTCTGGAAACACCATATATTTT	CARILGAGGLSGNTIYF
NA	TRBV5-1	TRBJ1-1	NA	TGCGCCAGCAGCTTGGTATGGAACACTGAAGCTTTCTTT	CASSLVWNTEAFF
NA	TRBV28	TRBJ2-5	few	TGTGCCAGCAGTGAACACGGGTGGCAGTACTTC	CASSEHGWQYF
NA	TRBV6-5	TRBJ1-4	few	TGTGCCACCATGGTAGCCGGCAGCAATAATGAAAAACTGTTTTTT	CATMVAGSNNEKLFF
NA	TRBV6-1	TRBJ1-5	few	TGTGCCAGCAGTGAAGCCGAAGGGAGGAATCGGCCCCAGCATTTT	CASSEAEGRNRPQHF
NA	TRBV6-6	TRBJ1-5	NA	TGTGCCAGCAGTTTCCAAGGGGGTTACGGACAGCCCCAGCATTTT	CASSFQGGYGQPQHF
TRBD2	TRBV2	TRBJ2-5	NA	TGTGCCAGCAGTGAACTAGCGGGACAAGAGACCCAGTACTTC	CASSELAGQETQYF
NA	TRBV27	TRBJ1-2	NA	TGTGCCAGCAGTTTGGGGCAGTGGAGGGGTGGCTACACCTTC	CASSLGQWRGGYTF
TRBD1	TRBV6-6	TRBJ2-3	NA	TGTGCCAGCGTAGGACAGGGGCGCACAGATACGCAGTATTTT	CASVGQGRTDTQYF
NA	TRBV15	TRBJ2-7	few	TGTGCCACCAGCAGAATGACGGGAGTTGGGGAGCAGTACTTC	CATSRMTGVGEQYF
TRBD1	TRBV6-1	TRBJ1-5	NA	TGTGCCAGCAGTCGGACAGGGGTTGGGAATCAGCCCCAGCATTTT	CASSRTGVGNQPQHF
TRBD1	TRBV28	TRBJ1-3	NA	TGTGCCACCCAGACAGGGGGTGGAAACACCATATATTTT	CATQTGGGNTIYF
NA	TRBV14	TRBJ1-4	NA	TGTGCCAGCAGCCAACTACAGGGAAGGGTTCGTGAAAAACTGTTTTTT	CASSQLQGRVREKLFF
TRBD2	TRBV28	TRBJ2-7	NA	TGTGCCAGCAGTTTATATCCTAGCGGGACCCTTATCTACGAGCAGTACTTC	CASSLYPSGTLIYEQYF
NA	TRBV7-6	TRBJ1-2	NA	TGTGCCAGCAGCCCGGGGTCTGGTGGCTACACCTTC	CASSPGSGGYTF
TRBD1	TRBV5-1	TRBJ2-7	NA	TGCGCCAGCAGCCAAATGACAGGGCAGACCTACGAGCAGTACTTC	CASSQMTGQTYEQYF
TRBD1	TRBV10-3	TRBJ1-1	NA	TGTGCCATCAGTTCCCGGGACAGGGCGAACACTGAAGCTTTCTTT	CAISSRDRANTEAFF
TRBD1	TRBV15	TRBJ1-5	NA	TGTGCCACCAGCAGGCCGACAGGGGCGGAACAGCCCCAGCATTTT	CATSRPTGAEQPQHF
NA	TRBV1	TRBJ1-6	few	TGCACCAGCACCTACAGGGGCCTCCCGAATTCACCCCTCCACTTT	CTSTYRGLPNSPLHF
NA	TRBV6-6	TRBJ1-3	NA	TGTGCCAGCAGTTACTCAATGGGGGGGGCTGGAAACACCATATATTTT	CASSYSMGGAGNTIYF
TRBD1	TRBV10-3	TRBJ2-1	NA	TGTGCCATCAGACGGGCCGAGGGGGCGAATGAGCAGTTCTTC	CAIRRAEGANEQFF
NA	TRBV28	TRBJ1-2	NA	TGTGCCAGCAGTTCCAGGGTAGTAAACTATGGCTACACCTTC	CASSSRVVNYGYTF
TRBD2	TRBV7-3	TRBJ2-1	NA	TGTGCCAGCAGCCCCTCGGGCGGGAGTTACAATGAGCAGTTCTTC	CASSPSGGSYNEQFF
NA	TRBV10-3	TRBJ1-2	NA	TGTGCCATCAGTGAGTCCGGGACTCACTATGGCTACACCTTC	CAISESGTHYGYTF
TRBD1	TRBV7-4	TRBJ1-5	few	TGTGCCAGCAGCTTCGGACAGGGGACATTTTATAGCAATCAGCCCCAGCATTTT	CASSFGQGTFYSNQPQHF
TRBD2	TRBV27	TRBJ2-5	NA	TGTGCCAGCAGCGTGACTAGCGGCGATGGGGCCCAGTACTTC	CASSVTSGDGAQYF
TRBD1	TRBV5-1	TRBJ1-6	NA	TGCGCCAGCAGCGAAGGGACAGGGATTTATAATTCACCCCTCCACTTT	CASSEGTGIYNSPLHF
TRBD2	TRBV9	TRBJ2-7	NA	TGTGCCAGCAGCGTAGAATTAGAGAGGGGACTAGCGGGAGAGACCTACGAGCAGTACTTC	CASSVELERGLAGETYEQYF
NA	TRBV18	TRBJ2-3	NA	TGTGCCAGCTCACCACCTGGAGGCACAGATACGCAGTATTTT	CASSPPGGTDTQYF
TRBD2	TRBV5-4	TRBJ2-1	NA	TGTGCCAGCAGCTTGGAACGGGAGGGCCTATACAATGAGCAGTTCTTC	CASSLEREGLYNEQFF
NA	TRBV2	TRBJ2-1	few	TGTGCCAGCAGGGGCGTTAACAATGAGCAGTTCTTC	CASRGVNNEQFF
TRBD1	TRBV11-3	TRBJ1-2	few	TGTGCCAGCAGCTTACAAAGGACAGGGGGCGACTATGGCTACACCTTC	CASSLQRTGGDYGYTF
NA	TRBV6-6	TRBJ2-7	NA	TGTGCCAGCACCCAAGCAGGCGCGCAAAGCTCCTACGAGCAGTACTTC	CASTQAGAQSSYEQYF